The 27 T cell receptor beta chains presented below share a single source sample, sequenced in a study of OX40 agonist ivuxolimab in advanced cancers. TCRdb's copy holds only in-frame clones and misses some; the assay was immunoSEQ multiplex PCR. The sample holds 55,000 to 75,000 clones; about nine tenths are singletons and the top ten take approximately 25%. The source was CD4+ or CD8+ T cells sorted from blood, collected in a trial of the OX40 agonist ivuxolimab. These receptors all come from an adult with an advanced solid tumor such as melanoma, head and neck, liver or kidney cancer.

This chain connects TRBV4-2 to TRBJ2-3; 7 bases match TRBD1. J gave up 2 bases and V 1 base, and 6 bases lay outside the gene matches. This CDR3 contains 16 residues. Germline assignment: CDR1 LGHNA and CDR2 YNFKEQ. The chain's CDR3 is CASSQGSGQHTDTQYF. As DNA, the CDR3 is TGTGCCAGCAGCCAAGGCTCGGGACAGCACACAGATACGCAGTATTTT.

This chain uses TRBV4-1 with TRBJ2-2, with D tentatively TRBD2 (5 bases). The CDR3 has 18 amino acids. Germline CDR1 is MGHRA and CDR2 is YSYEKL. Trimming removed 1 base at V and 0 bases at J, with 15 bases between. As DNA, the CDR3 is TGCGCCAGCAGCCAAGGGGTGGGGTTGCGGGCGAACACCGGGGAGCTGTTTTTT. Amino acids: CASSQGVGLRANTGELFF.

This sequence joins TRBV27 and TRBJ2-7; D tentatively reads TRBD1 or TRBD2 (5 bases each). The germline gives CDR1 MNHEY, CDR2 SMNVEV (reference sequence). This CDR3 is 14 amino acids long. Trimming removed 5 bases at V and 4 bases at J, with 15 bases between. CDR3 DNA: TGTGCCAGCAGTGTCACCGGGACCCTGTACGAGCAGTACTTC. It encodes CASSVTGTLYEQYF.

The V and J genes are TRBV28 and TRBJ2-4, with 7 bases that match TRBD2. Germline loops: CDR1 MDHEN, CDR2 SYDVKM. This CDR3 has 20 residues. V was pared by 2 bases and J by 8 bases, with 24 bases of the junction left unmatched. The CDR3 here is CASSLEQAKHLAAPKDIQYF. DNA of the CDR3: TGTGCCAGCAGTTTAGAACAGGCCAAACATCTAGCGGCCCCCAAGGACATTCAGTACTTC.

In its sample, this clone was seen once. The chain employs TRBV11-1 and TRBJ2-7; D gene uncertain. CDR3 length equals 11 residues. CDR1 and CDR2 from the germline V gene are SGHAT and FQDESV (reference sequence). V lost 10 bases to trimming and J lost 4 bases, with 11 bases between them. CDR3 sequence reads: CATRLGYEQYF. DNA of the CDR3: TGTGCCACCCGCCTTGGGTACGAGCAGTACTTC.

The chain links TRBV30 to TRBJ1-2; the D is unclear. Trimming took 7 bases from V and 9 from J, leaving 15 bases between them. Germline CDR1 GTSNPN, CDR2 SVGIG (reference sequence). The CDR3 is 11 amino acids. The CDR3 coding sequence is TGTGCCTCCTTCCCTAGCCCCAGCTACACCTTC. Translation gives CASFPSPSYTF.

The V gene is TRBV7-9, the J gene TRBJ1-3, with 7 bases lining up with TRBD1. CDR3 length: 17 amino acids. Germline CDR1 SEHNR, CDR2 FQNEAQ (reference sequence). V was clipped by 2 bases and J by 5 bases; unmatched bases: 12. This CDR3 reads CASSLTVVGDSRNTIYF. CDR3 coding DNA: TGTGCCAGCAGCTTAACGGTCGTTGGGGACAGCCGAAACACCATATATTTT.

V gene TRBV6-5 combines with J gene TRBJ2-1; 9 nucleotides match TRBD2. In germline, CDR1 is MNHEY, CDR2 SVGAGI. CDR3 length: 14 residues. Trimming at V came to 6 bases and at J to 5 bases, leaving 5 bases not matched to a gene. The CDR3 reads CASRPGLANNEQFF. CDR3 nucleotide sequence: TGTGCCAGCAGGCCGGGACTAGCTAACAATGAGCAGTTCTTC.

V and J are TRBV4-1 and TRBJ2-7, with no clear D. In germline, CDR1 is MGHRA, CDR2 YSYEKL. CDR3 size: 14 residues. V dropped 0 bases and J dropped 4 bases, with 10 bases sitting between them. The CDR3 bases are TGCGCCAGCAGCCAAGAAGGGTTAGGGTACGAGCAGTACTTC. It yields the protein CASSQEGLGYEQYF.

The chain couples TRBV27 to TRBJ1-2; D is possibly TRBD1 (5 bases). The CDR3 sequence is 11 residues long. V lost 6 bases and J lost 7, with 9 bases in between. The germline CDR1 and CDR2 sequences are MNHEY and SMNVEV (reference sequence). The DNA for the CDR3 is TGTGCCAGCAGGGGGCTTGGTGGCTACACCTTC. Translating it yields CASRGLGGYTF.

The chain carries TRBV11-3 and TRBJ1-1, with D possibly TRBD1 on 5 matching bases. Deletions cut 3 bases from V and 1 base from J, with 9 bases between. Germline assignment: CDR1 SGHNT and CDR2 YENEEA. This CDR3 has 14 amino acids. The CDR3 reads CASSLGRTNTEAFF. For the CDR3, the DNA is TGTGCCAGCAGCTTGGGACGGACGAACACTGAAGCTTTCTTT.

This chain joins TRBV6-5 and TRBJ2-7; D is tentatively TRBD1 or TRBD2 (6 bases each). The V end lost 10 bases, the J end lost 6 bases, and 10 bases lay between the germline ends. The length of the CDR3 is 10 residues. CDR1 and CDR2 from the germline V gene are MNHEY and SVGAGI. CDR3 in DNA: TGTGCCATCGAGGGGGGCGAGCAGTACTTC. Protein sequence: CAIEGGEQYF.

The chain carries TRBV25-1 and TRBJ1-4; D ambiguous. This CDR3 is 11 amino acids long. Trimming removed 4 bases from V and 8 bases from J, with 5 bases in between. CDR1 and CDR2 from the germline V gene are MGHDK and SYGVNS. CDR3 sequence: CASSGGEKLFF. CDR3 in DNA: TGTGCCAGCAGTGGAGGAGAAAAACTGTTTTTT.

The gene calls are TRBV5-4 and TRBJ2-7; 7 bases agree with TRBD1. The V and J ends lost 4 bases and 7 bases, in that order; junction bases with no gene match: 2. Germline CDR1 reads SGHNT; CDR2 reads YYREEE (reference sequence). The CDR3 spans 11 residues. CDR3 bases: TGTGCCAGCAGCGAGACAGGGGAGCAGTACTTC. Its translation: CASSETGEQYF.

V is TRBV19 and J is TRBJ2-7; 9 bases map to TRBD1. The CDR3 length is 14 residues. After removal of 7 bases from V and 2 bases from J, the junction contained 6 bases not matched to a gene. From germline, CDR1 is LNHDA and CDR2 SQIVND (reference sequence). The CDR3 region is CASNQQGATYEQYF. The CDR3, as DNA: TGTGCCAGTAATCAACAGGGGGCGACCTACGAGCAGTACTTC.

This clone was recorded once. This sequence joins TRBV7-3 and TRBJ2-1, with TRBD2 identical over 9 bases. CDR3 length: 16 residues. Germline CDR1 and CDR2: SGHTA and FQGTGA. The J segment lost 4 bases and the V segment lost 2 bases, leaving 6 bases of the junction unmatched. The CDR3 is CASSLEAGGVYNEQFF. The CDR3 DNA follows: TGTGCCAGCAGCTTAGAGGCGGGAGGGGTTTACAATGAGCAGTTCTTC. Complete variable domain (other parts from reference TRBV7-3 and TRBJ2-1): GAGVSQTPSNKVTEKGKYVELRCDPISGHTALYWYRQSLGQGPEFLIYFQGTGAADDSGLPNDRFFAVRPEGSVSTLKIQRTERGDSAVYLCASSLEAGGVYNEQFFGPGTRLTVL.

This clone was detected only a few times. V is TRBV6-5 and J is TRBJ2-7, with D possibly TRBD2 on 6 matching bases. This CDR3 region has 12 residues. Between the trimmed V and J ends, which lost 2 bases and 6 bases, there was a span of 8 bases. Germline V gene lookup returns CDR1 MNHEY and CDR2 SVGAGI. CDR3 residues: CASSYGGTEQYF. CDR3 DNA sequence: TGTGCCAGCAGTTACGGAGGGACCGAGCAGTACTTC.

In this sample, this clone turned up once. The rearrangement joins TRBV19 to TRBJ1-1; D is perhaps TRBD1 (5 bases). Germline V gene sequence: CDR1 LNHDA, CDR2 SQIVND (reference sequence). Trimming cost V 2 bases and J 3 bases, with 10 bases left between them. There are 14 residues in the CDR3. The CDR3 reads CASSIRGTHTEAFF. CDR3 DNA sequence: TGTGCCAGTAGTATACGGGGGACGCACACTGAAGCTTTCTTT.

The gene calls are TRBV5-6 and TRBJ2-7, with a tentative D call TRBD2 (6 bases). Germline assignment: CDR1 SGHDT and CDR2 YYEEEE. The CDR3 sequence is 17 residues long. V lost 4 bases and J 0 bases, leaving 20 bases between the germline ends. The chain's CDR3 is CASSPNGRGITSYEQYF. CDR3 sequence (DNA): TGTGCCAGCAGCCCAAACGGGCGGGGCATCACCTCCTACGAGCAGTACTTC.

CDR3 coding DNA: TGTGCCAGCCGTTTAGGGAACACTGAAGCTTTCTTT. Amino acid sequence: CASRLGNTEAFF. The rearrangement links TRBV19 to TRBJ1-1; D unclear. The CDR3 is 12 amino acids. V lost 9 bases and J 1 base, leaving 9 bases between the germline ends. Germline V gives CDR1 LNHDA, CDR2 SQIVND (reference sequence).

The rearrangement joins TRBV27 to TRBJ2-7; D not certain. Germline loops: CDR1 MNHEY, CDR2 SMNVEV (reference sequence). V was shortened by 3 bases and J by 3 bases, with 12 bases between the two germline ends. The CDR3 spans 14 residues. In DNA form, the CDR3 reads TGTGCCAGCAGTTTCCGCCGGACGGGCTACGAGCAGTACTTC. This sequence encodes CASSFRRTGYEQYF.

The chain combines TRBV6-1 with TRBJ2-7; no definite D call. The V gene's germline CDR1 is MNHNS and CDR2 SASEGT. The CDR3 is made up of 12 amino acids. Trimming shortened V by 3 bases and J by 2 bases, and 5 bases separated the two germline ends. The CDR3 DNA sequence: TGTGCCAGCAGTGACGGAGCCTACGAGCAGTACTTC. This gives the protein CASSDGAYEQYF.

The V call is TRBV7-6, the J call TRBJ2-7, with TRBD2 identical over 7 bases. Germline V CDR1 and CDR2: SGHVS, FNYEAQ. With V trimmed by 5 bases and J by 6 bases, 10 bases remained unmatched. CDR3 length equals 14 residues. Here the CDR3 reads CASSPPGLPGEQYF. The CDR3 coding sequence is TGTGCCAGCAGCCCGCCGGGACTACCGGGCGAGCAGTACTTC.

Here the CDR3 reads CASSVISGSYEQYF. As DNA, the CDR3 is TGTGCCAGTAGTGTAATTAGCGGTTCCTACGAGCAGTACTTC. The chain combines TRBV19 with TRBJ2-7; D might be TRBD2 (6 bases). The length of the CDR3 is 14 residues. Per germline, CDR1 LNHDA and CDR2 SQIVND (reference sequence). Trimming left V 5 bases short and J 1 base short, with 12 bases between.

J is TRBJ2-3 and V is TRBV6-1, with 9 bases aligning to TRBD2. Germline loops: CDR1 MNHNS, CDR2 SASEGT. With V trimmed by 8 bases and J by 5 bases, 11 bases remained unmatched. The CDR3 loop spans 15 amino acids. In DNA, the CDR3 is TGTGCCAGCTCTTTTATAGCGGGAGTAGGAGATACGCAGTATTTT. It encodes CASSFIAGVGDTQYF.

The V gene is TRBV4-3, the J gene TRBJ2-3; no definite D call. The germline V gene has CDR1 LGHNA and CDR2 YSLEER. Trimming pared 3 bases from V and 1 base from J, leaving 5 bases between. The CDR3 has 13 amino acids. The CDR3 DNA sequence: TGCGCCAGCAGCCATAGTCGCACAGATACGCAGTATTTT. Encoded protein: CASSHSRTDTQYF.

The chain combines TRBV5-5 with TRBJ2-3; 8 bases agree with TRBD2. CDR1 SGHKS and CDR2 YYEKEE come from the germline V gene (reference sequence). Trimming at V came to 0 bases and at J to 5 bases, leaving 2 bases not matched to a gene. The CDR3 sequence is 14 residues long. The CDR3 nucleotides are TGTGCCAGCAGCTTGGAAGCGGGAGTAGATACGCAGTATTTT. Translating it yields CASSLEAGVDTQYF. Full variable domain (missing parts from reference TRBV5-5 and TRBJ2-3): DAGVTQSPTHLIKTRGQQVTLRCSPISGHKSVSWYQQVLGQGPQFIFQYYEKEERGRGNFPDRFSARQFPNYSSELNVNALLLGDSALYLCASSLEAGVDTQYFGPGTRLTVL.